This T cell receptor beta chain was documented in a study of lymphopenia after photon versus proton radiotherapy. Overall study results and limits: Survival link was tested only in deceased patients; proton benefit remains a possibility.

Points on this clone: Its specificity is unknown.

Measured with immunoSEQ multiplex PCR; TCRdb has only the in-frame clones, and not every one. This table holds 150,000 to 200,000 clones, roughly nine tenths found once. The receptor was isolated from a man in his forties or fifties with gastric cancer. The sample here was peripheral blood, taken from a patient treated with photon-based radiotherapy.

This chain's CDR3 is CASSSTGRTRGGTQYF. CDR3 coding DNA: TGCGCCAGCAGCTCGACTGGACGGACTAGAGGGGGCACCCAGTACTTC. The V and J genes are TRBV5-1 and TRBJ2-5; TRBD1 or TRBD2 may be the D gene (7 bases each). V was trimmed by 3 bases and J by 8 bases, leaving 23 bases between them. Germline loops: CDR1 SGHRS, CDR2 YFSETQ. This CDR3 region has 16 residues.